This T cell receptor (beta chain) was retrieved from a study of cytomegalovirus exposure and HLA in healthy donors. The CDR3 runs 16 residues. The germline V gene has CDR1 SGHVS and CDR2 FNYEAQ. Trimming cost V 2 bases and J 2 bases; bases outside gene matches: 6. As concerns this clone: As yet, its antigen is unknown.

Study results and limitations: On later analysis, the bulk of CMV-associated TCR beta chains appeared to be HLA-restricted. There was a cluster of highly shared sequence variants that was likely a sequencing artifact. In a later analysis, HLA-associated beta chains showed higher expansion and lower generation probabilities than comparable chains. Most TCR beta V segments were productive about 87% or about 30% of the time in an earlier analysis.

A multiplex PCR was run with 60 Vbeta primers and 13 Jbeta primers. Data came from immunoSEQ multiplex PCR; TCRdb stores just in-frame clones and leaves some out. The data contain some 130,000 clones, roughly 80% of them singletons. The chain combines TRBV7-6 with TRBJ2-3; TRBD2 matches at 8 bases. The TCR was taken from a man in his thirties or forties in good health and CMV-seronegative. Sequencing input: PBMCs. The CDR3 DNA sequence: TGTGCCAGCAGCTTATTAGCGGGGCCTGACACAGATACGCAGTATTTT. The encoded protein is CASSLLAGPDTDTQYF.